These 19 T cell receptor beta chains originate from one sample sequenced in a study of T-cell memory formation after mild COVID-19. Each CDR3 protein is one row after TCRdb ran MiXCR on the 5' RACE reads. The table has 450,000 to 650,000 distinct CDR3 sequences, about 22% seen once; the top ten hold around 7.7%. The specimen sequenced was PBMCs or a T cell subset sorted from them (not recorded which). Receptor source: an adult woman who had mild COVID-19 (a few samples of this study predate the infection). Cell type and time point are not known.

This clonotype has a handful of counts. The chain couples TRBV7-2 to TRBJ2-7; maybe TRBD1 (5 bases). This CDR3 contains 14 residues. The germline V and J ends were trimmed by 5 bases and 1 base, with 12 bases remaining between them. Germline V gene lookup returns CDR1 SGHTA and CDR2 FQGNSA. CDR3 nucleotides: TGTGCCAGCAGCCCAACGACAGATTCCTACGAGCAGTACTTC. Its translation: CASSPTTDSYEQYF.

This clonotype has only a few counts. The chain is built from TRBV7-9 and TRBJ2-7, with D possibly being TRBD2 (6 bases). This CDR3 region has 18 residues. Trimming cost V 2 bases and J 0 bases, with 20 bases left between them. CDR1 and CDR2 (germline): SEHNR, FQNEAQ (reference sequence). This chain's CDR3 is CASSLWGGTDKSSYEQYF. CDR3 in DNA: TGTGCCAGCAGCTTATGGGGCGGGACTGATAAAAGCTCCTACGAGCAGTACTTC.

V usage is TRBV5-1 and J usage is TRBJ1-1; 10 bases are a match to TRBD1. V shed 4 bases and J 5 bases; nucleotides not matched to a gene: 11. CDR1 is SGHRS, CDR2 YFSETQ, per germline. This CDR3 is 16 amino acids long. The CDR3 nucleotides are TGCGCCAGCAGCACGGGCCGGACAGGGGGTTATACTGAAGCTTTCTTT. Its protein is CASSTGRTGGYTEAFF.

The chain has TRBV27 and TRBJ2-7; no clear D. The germline gives CDR1 MNHEY, CDR2 SMNVEV (reference sequence). This CDR3 comprises 15 residues. The ends were cut back, 2 bases at V and 2 bases at J, with 13 bases in the middle. The CDR3 DNA follows: TGTGCCAGCAGTTTACGTCACTTACAAGCCTACGAGCAGTACTTC. Protein sequence: CASSLRHLQAYEQYF.

This clonotype was found many times. J is TRBJ2-7 and V is TRBV5-1; 9 bases map to TRBD2. From germline, CDR1 is SGHRS and CDR2 YFSETQ. V dropped 0 bases and J dropped 1; count of bases not matched to a gene: 5. This CDR3 is built from 16 residues. The CDR3 DNA reads as TGCGCCAGCAGCTTGGCGGTGACTAGCGGTTCCTACGAGCAGTACTTC. Protein: CASSLAVTSGSYEQYF.

The chain is built from TRBV5-1 and TRBJ1-1; a possible D gene is TRBD1 (5 bases). Deletions cut 0 bases from V and 1 base from J, with 7 bases between. Germline V gene data show CDR1 as SGHRS and CDR2 as YFSETQ. The CDR3 is 14 residues long. The CDR3 loop reads CASSLDTGNTEAFF. The CDR3 DNA reads TGCGCCAGCAGCTTGGATACAGGGAACACTGAAGCTTTCTTT.

This clonotype was seen ten or more times. The gene calls are TRBV12-3 or TRBV12-4 and TRBJ2-5, with D perhaps TRBD1 or TRBD2 (5 bases each). The ends were cut back, 2 bases at V and 5 bases at J, with 18 bases in the middle. This CDR3 is 16 amino acids long. The chain's CDR3 is CASSLTGTRGGETQYF. In DNA, the CDR3 is TGTGCCAGCAGTTTAACCGGAACTAGGGGTGGGGAGACCCAGTACTTC.

This chain links TRBV6-2 or TRBV6-3 with TRBJ2-1; tentative D call: TRBD2 (5 bases). The V and J ends lost 4 bases and 5 bases respectively, with 9 bases between them. Germline CDR1 is MNHEY and CDR2 is SVGEGT. The CDR3 consists of 13 residues. The CDR3 coding sequence is TGTGCCAGCAGTTCTCAGCGGAACAATGAGCAGTTCTTC. It is translated as CASSSQRNNEQFF.

The sample holds a few counts of this clonotype. This rearrangement joins TRBV11-2 to TRBJ2-2; D unresolved. V was trimmed by 2 bases and J by 8 bases, leaving 3 bases between them. CDR3 length: 11 residues. Germline V gene data show CDR1 as SGHAT and CDR2 as FQNNGV. The CDR3, as DNA: TGTGCCAGCAGCTTATGGGGGGAGCTGTTTTTT. Its translation: CASSLWGELFF.

This chain links TRBV6-5 with TRBJ2-7; D is perhaps TRBD1 (5 bases). Trimming removed 5 bases from V and 2 bases from J, with 16 bases in between. This CDR3 has 15 amino acids. CDR1 and CDR2 from the germline V gene are MNHEY and SVGAGI. This CDR3 is CASSDPKGQTYEQYF. Here the CDR3 DNA reads TGTGCCAGCAGTGACCCTAAGGGGCAGACCTACGAGCAGTACTTC.

The rearrangement uses TRBV11-2 and TRBJ1-1, with D perhaps matching TRBD1 (5 bases). Germline loops: CDR1 SGHAT, CDR2 FQNNGV. The CDR3 extends over 14 amino acids. V gave up 4 bases and J gave up 1 base, with 10 bases separating them. The CDR3 here is CASSSTDRNTEAFF. In DNA form, the CDR3 reads TGTGCCAGCAGCTCCACCGACAGGAACACTGAAGCTTTCTTT.

This clonotype was found a few times. The chain recombines TRBV20-1 with TRBJ1-1; TRBD1 is a possible D gene (6 bases). The V gene's germline CDR1 is DFQATT and CDR2 SNEGSKA (reference sequence). V lost 0 bases and J lost 1, with 6 bases in between. The CDR3 extends over 13 amino acids. The CDR3 reads CSAREDRNTEAFF. The CDR3 DNA reads TGCAGTGCTAGAGAGGACAGGAACACTGAAGCTTTCTTT.

This clonotype has more than one count but fewer than ten. This chain links TRBV5-6 with TRBJ2-1; D ambiguous. The CDR3 is 13 residues long. Germline V gene data show CDR1 as SGHDT and CDR2 as YYEEEE. Deletions cut 2 bases from V and 5 bases from J, with 8 bases between. The CDR3 loop is CASSFPSNNEQFF. In DNA form, the CDR3 reads TGTGCCAGCAGCTTCCCTAGTAACAATGAGCAGTTCTTC.

CDR3 protein: CSARFRQGALGYTF. CDR3 sequence (DNA): TGCAGTGCTAGATTTAGGCAGGGGGCTCTTGGCTACACCTTC. V usage is TRBV20-1 and J usage is TRBJ1-2; 8 bases line up with TRBD1. CDR3 length equals 14 residues. Looked up from germline, CDR1 is DFQATT and CDR2 is SNEGSKA (reference sequence). With V trimmed by 2 bases and J by 7 bases, 9 bases remained unmatched.

The rearrangement links TRBV4-3 to TRBJ2-1; TRBD2 matches at 7 bases. This CDR3 is 17 amino acids long. Germline trimming cut 0 bases from V and 3 bases from J; bases unmatched to any gene: 8. CDR1 and CDR2 (germline): LGHNA, YSLEER. For the CDR3, the DNA is TGCGCCAGCAGCCAAGAACGGGGCGGGAGCAACTACAATGAGCAGTTCTTC. It translates to CASSQERGGSNYNEQFF.

The chain is built from TRBV12-3 or TRBV12-4 and TRBJ1-4, with TRBD1 as a possible D gene (5 bases). This CDR3 is built from 14 residues. V dropped 9 bases and J dropped 5 bases, with 16 bases sitting between them. The CDR3 loop reads CASATGLGNEKLFF. For the CDR3, the DNA is TGTGCCAGTGCAACAGGCCTGGGCAATGAAAAACTGTTTTTT.

The CDR3 here is CASSPRQGAIDTQYF. CDR3 in DNA: TGTGCCAGCAGCCCTCGACAGGGGGCCATAGATACGCAGTATTTT. This sequence joins TRBV7-3 and TRBJ2-3, with TRBD1 matching over 10 bases. The V and J ends lost 5 bases and 5 bases, in that order; junction bases with no gene match: 7. The CDR3 has 15 residues. Looked up from germline, CDR1 is SGHTA and CDR2 is FQGTGA.

This clonotype turned up a few times. This may come from a read error, since a much larger clone is one base off. CDR3 coding DNA: TGTGCCAGCAGCTCCTTCTACAATGAGCAGTTCTTC. It specifies CASSSFYNEQFF. The chain employs TRBV7-2 and TRBJ2-1; no clear D. Trimming cost V 4 bases and J 3 bases, with 4 bases left between them. CDR1 is SGHTA, CDR2 FQGNSA, per germline. The CDR3 has 12 amino acids. Full variable domain (rest looked up from reference TRBV7-2 and TRBJ2-1): GAGVSQSPSNKVTEKGKDVELRCDPISGHTALYWYRQSLGQGLEFLIYFQGNSAPDKSGLPSDRFSAERTGGSVSTLTIQRTQQEDSAVYLCASSSFYNEQFFGPGTRLTVL.

The CDR3 bases are TGTGCCAGCAGTTCCCAGTTTGGACTAATGGGGACAGATACGCAGTATTTT. It translates to CASSSQFGLMGTDTQYF. The chain is built from TRBV6-5 and TRBJ2-3; perhaps TRBD2 as D (6 bases). CDR3 length equals 17 residues. Germline loops: CDR1 MNHEY, CDR2 SVGAGI. The ends were cut back, 4 bases at V and 3 bases at J, with 20 bases in the middle.